This T cell receptor (beta chain) comes out of a study of OX40 agonist ivuxolimab in advanced cancers. Study summary: Treatment of patients was with ivuxolimab, an agonistic anti-OX40 (CD134) antibody.

V lost 2 bases, J lost 0 bases, and 14 bases lay in between. The CDR3 contains 16 residues. Germline loops: CDR1 SGHRS, CDR2 YFSETQ. Profiling relied on immunoSEQ multiplex PCR, and the TCRdb table lists in-frame clones only, not all of them. This sample yields tens of thousands of clones, of which 65% to 90% are seen a single time; approximately 1.4% belongs to the top ten. With regard to this clone: Its target is not known.

Study-level findings and limits: There was clonal expansion of CD4+ and CD8+ blood T cells by week 6 at 0.1 to 3.0 mg/kg. Nonresponders included some who also had low normalized T-cell clonal expansion.

This sequence was found in an adult with an advanced solid tumor such as melanoma, head and neck, liver or kidney cancer. Sequencing was performed on CD4+ or CD8+ T cells sorted from blood, taken in a trial of the OX40 agonist ivuxolimab. The chain has TRBV5-1 and TRBJ2-5, with D tentatively TRBD2 (5 bases). Written as DNA, the CDR3 is TGCGCCAGCAGCTTTGGTGAAGGGAGTTACCAAGAGACCCAGTACTTC. It encodes CASSFGEGSYQETQYF. Together with reference TRBV5-1 and TRBJ2-5, the CDR3 gives the full variable domain: KAGVTQTPRYLIKTRGQQVTLSCSPISGHRSVSWYQQTPGQGLQFLFEYFSETQRNKGNFPGRFSGRQFSNSRSEMNVSTLELGDSALYLCASSFGEGSYQETQYFGPGTRLLVL.